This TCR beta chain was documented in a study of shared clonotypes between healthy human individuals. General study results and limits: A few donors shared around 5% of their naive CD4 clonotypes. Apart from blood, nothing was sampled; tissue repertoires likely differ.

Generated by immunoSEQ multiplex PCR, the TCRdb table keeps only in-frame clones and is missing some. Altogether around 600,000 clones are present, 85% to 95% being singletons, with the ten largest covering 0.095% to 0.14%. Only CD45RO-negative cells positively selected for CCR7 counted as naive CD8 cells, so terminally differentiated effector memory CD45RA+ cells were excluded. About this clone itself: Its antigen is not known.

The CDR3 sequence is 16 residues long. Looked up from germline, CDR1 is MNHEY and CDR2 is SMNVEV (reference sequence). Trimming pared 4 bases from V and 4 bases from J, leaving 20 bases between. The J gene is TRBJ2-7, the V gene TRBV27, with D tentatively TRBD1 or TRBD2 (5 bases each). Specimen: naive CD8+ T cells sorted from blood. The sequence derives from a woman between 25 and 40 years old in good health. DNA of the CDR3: TGTGCCAGCAGTTCAGCACCCCCGGGGACCAGGTACGAGCAGTACTTC. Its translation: CASSSAPPGTRYEQYF.